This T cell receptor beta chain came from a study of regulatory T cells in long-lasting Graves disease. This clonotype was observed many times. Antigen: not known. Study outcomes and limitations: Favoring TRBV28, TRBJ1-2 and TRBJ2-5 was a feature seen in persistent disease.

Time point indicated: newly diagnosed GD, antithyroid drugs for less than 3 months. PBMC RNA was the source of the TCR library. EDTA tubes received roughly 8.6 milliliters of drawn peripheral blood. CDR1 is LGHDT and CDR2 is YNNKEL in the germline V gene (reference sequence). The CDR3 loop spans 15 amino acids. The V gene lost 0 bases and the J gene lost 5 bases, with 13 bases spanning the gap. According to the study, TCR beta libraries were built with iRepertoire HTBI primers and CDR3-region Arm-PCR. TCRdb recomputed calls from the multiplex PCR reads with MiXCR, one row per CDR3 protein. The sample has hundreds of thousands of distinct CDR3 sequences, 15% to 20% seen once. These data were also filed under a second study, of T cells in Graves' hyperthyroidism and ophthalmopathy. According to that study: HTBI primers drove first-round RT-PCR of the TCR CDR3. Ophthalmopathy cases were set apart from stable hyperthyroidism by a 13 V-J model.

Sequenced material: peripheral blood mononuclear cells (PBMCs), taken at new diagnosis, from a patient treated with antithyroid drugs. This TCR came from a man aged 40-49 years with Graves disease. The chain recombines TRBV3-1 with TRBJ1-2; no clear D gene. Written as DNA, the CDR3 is TGTGCCAGCAGCCAAGATCAGGCACCGGGGTATGGCTACACCTTC. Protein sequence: CASSQDQAPGYGYTF.